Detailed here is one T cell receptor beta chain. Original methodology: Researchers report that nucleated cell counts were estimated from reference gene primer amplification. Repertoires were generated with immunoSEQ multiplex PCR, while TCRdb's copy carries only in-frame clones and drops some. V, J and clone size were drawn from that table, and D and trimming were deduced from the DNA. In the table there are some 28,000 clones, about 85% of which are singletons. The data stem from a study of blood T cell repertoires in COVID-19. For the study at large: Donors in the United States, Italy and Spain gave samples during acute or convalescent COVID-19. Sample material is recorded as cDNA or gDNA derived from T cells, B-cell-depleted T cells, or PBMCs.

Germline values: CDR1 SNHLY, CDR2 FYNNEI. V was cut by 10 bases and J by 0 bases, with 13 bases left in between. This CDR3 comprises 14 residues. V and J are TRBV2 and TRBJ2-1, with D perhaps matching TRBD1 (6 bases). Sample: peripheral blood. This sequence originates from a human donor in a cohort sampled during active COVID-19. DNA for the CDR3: TGTGCCACCACCAGGGGCTACTCCTACAATGAGCAGTTCTTC. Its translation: CATTRGYSYNEQFF.